These 32 T cell receptor beta chains were sequenced from one sample in a study of blood T cell repertoires in COVID-19. Generated by immunoSEQ multiplex PCR, the TCRdb table keeps only in-frame clones and is missing some. Among 120,000 or so clones, about four fifths were seen once, and the ten largest hold approximately 35%. Sequenced sample: peripheral blood. These receptors were taken from a man in his forties with active or convalescent COVID-19.

The chain carries TRBV7-3 and TRBJ2-1; D may be TRBD2 (6 bases). CDR3 length: 15 residues. Trimming took off 2 bases at V and 4 bases at J, with 12 bases between the two ends. Germline V gene data show CDR1 as SGHTA and CDR2 as FQGTGA. The CDR3 bases are TGTGCCAGCAGCTTACGTAGCGGATCTTACAATGAGCAGTTCTTC. Its translation: CASSLRSGSYNEQFF.

The rearrangement links TRBV5-1 to TRBJ2-7, with D possibly matching TRBD2 (6 bases). Germline values: CDR1 SGHRS, CDR2 YFSETQ. The CDR3 consists of 16 residues. V gave up 0 bases and J gave up 0 bases, with 13 bases separating them. CDR3: CASSLEAGPSSYEQYF. The CDR3 nucleotides read TGCGCCAGCAGCTTGGAAGCGGGCCCCAGCTCCTACGAGCAGTACTTC. Supplemented by reference TRBV5-1 and TRBJ2-7, the full variable domain reads KAGVTQTPRYLIKTRGQQVTLSCSPISGHRSVSWYQQTPGQGLQFLFEYFSETQRNKGNFPGRFSGRQFSNSRSEMNVSTLELGDSALYLCASSLEAGPSSYEQYFGPGTRLTVT.

This clone was counted only a few times. The chain couples TRBV9 to TRBJ2-2, with TRBD1 matching 10 bases. V gave up 3 bases and J gave up 1 base; unmatched junction bases: 3. This CDR3 comprises 16 residues. The germline CDR1 and CDR2 sequences are SGDLS and YYNGEE. The CDR3 protein is CASSGWDRGNTGELFF. The DNA of the CDR3 is TGTGCCAGCAGCGGTTGGGACAGGGGGAACACCGGGGAGCTGTTTTTT. Combining the CDR3 with reference TRBV9 and TRBJ2-2 gives the whole variable domain DSGVTQTPKHLITATGQRVTLRCSPRSGDLSVYWYQQSLDQGLQFLIQYYNGEERAKGNILERFSAQQFPDLHSELNLSSLELGDSALYFCASSGWDRGNTGELFFGEGSRLTVL.

The chain couples TRBV28 to TRBJ1-4, with 10 nucleotides matching TRBD1. V gave up 5 bases and J gave up 3 bases; unmatched junction bases: 3. This CDR3 contains 15 residues. CDR1 and CDR2 from the germline V gene are MDHEN and SYDVKM. In DNA form, the CDR3 reads TGTGCCAGCAGTGTCGGGACAGGGGCTAATGAAAAACTGTTTTTT. It translates to CASSVGTGANEKLFF.

DNA of the CDR3: TGTGCCAGCAGTCGGAGTAGAGTCGAGCAGTACTTC. Its translation: CASSRSRVEQYF. This rearrangement joins TRBV28 to TRBJ2-7, with D hard to call. Trimming left V 5 bases short and J 6 bases short, with 11 bases between. The germline CDR1 and CDR2 sequences are MDHEN and SYDVKM. The CDR3 runs 12 residues.

The rearrangement uses TRBV19 and TRBJ1-5; 7 bases are shared with TRBD1. The CDR3 contains 13 residues. Germline V CDR1 and CDR2: LNHDA, SQIVND (reference sequence). The V segment lost 4 bases and the J segment 6 bases; nucleotides outside the gene matches: 3. The CDR3 sequence is CASSRTGFQPQHF. The CDR3 DNA reads as TGTGCCAGTAGTAGGACAGGTTTTCAGCCCCAGCATTTT. Full variable domain (missing parts from reference TRBV19 and TRBJ1-5): DGGITQSPKYLFRKEGQNVTLSCEQNLNHDAMYWYRQDPGQGLRLIYYSQIVNDFQKGDIAEGYSVSREKKESFPLTVTSAQKNPTAFYLCASSRTGFQPQHFGDGTRLSIL.

This clone came up a few times. This chain connects TRBV29-1 to TRBJ1-1; 9 bases align to TRBD1. V shed 3 bases and J 12 bases; nucleotides not matched to a gene: 5. Germline V lookup: CDR1 SQVTM, CDR2 ANQGSEA. The CDR3 is made up of 11 amino acids. CDR3 protein: CSVDRDRVSFF. The CDR3 nucleotides are TGCAGCGTTGACCGGGACAGGGTTTCTTTCTTT.

The chain couples TRBV18 to TRBJ1-5, with a possible D match to TRBD1 (5 bases). The CDR3 runs to 15 residues. V lost 0 bases, J lost 3 bases, and 9 bases lay in between. Germline CDR1 is KGHSH and CDR2 is LQKENI. The CDR3 region has the DNA TGTGCCAGCTCACCACCGGGACTCAACAATCAGCCCCAGCATTTT. It codes for CASSPPGLNNQPQHF.

This clone was observed a handful of times. The chain recombines TRBV6-1 with TRBJ1-6, with D possibly TRBD1 on 5 matching bases. Trimming pared 2 bases from V and 9 bases from J, leaving 20 bases between. Germline V lookup: CDR1 MNHNS, CDR2 SASEGT. This CDR3 is built from 17 residues. CDR3 amino acids: CASSEKGDGAVSSPLHF. Here the CDR3 DNA reads TGTGCCAGCAGTGAAAAGGGTGATGGGGCAGTAAGTTCACCCCTCCACTTT.

The chain joins TRBV27 to TRBJ2-7, with 8 bases lining up with TRBD1. The CDR3 length is 17 residues. CDR1 and CDR2 (germline): MNHEY, SMNVEV (reference sequence). V trimming: 5 bases; J trimming: 1 base; junction bases outside the gene matches: 13. In DNA form, the CDR3 reads TGTGCCAGCAGTATAGGCCCCCGACAGGGGTTTTCCTACGAGCAGTACTTC. Translated: CASSIGPRQGFSYEQYF.

This clone has just a few counts. J is TRBJ1-2 and V is TRBV5-4; D possibly corresponds to TRBD1 (5 bases). CDR3 length: 12 residues. Germline CDR1 SGHNT, CDR2 YYREEE (reference sequence). V was clipped by 2 bases and J by 8 bases, with 10 bases between them. The CDR3 protein is CASSLQERGYTF. Here the CDR3 DNA reads TGTGCCAGCAGCTTACAGGAACGAGGCTACACCTTC.

The CDR3 bases are TGCGCCAGCAGCTTTATGGACCCCTCGCAGGGAGCTTTCTTT. Translation gives CASSFMDPSQGAFF. V is TRBV5-1 and J is TRBJ1-1; D is perhaps TRBD1 (5 bases). Looked up from germline, CDR1 is SGHRS and CDR2 is YFSETQ. V dropped 2 bases and J dropped 10 bases, with 18 bases sitting between them. The CDR3 is made up of 14 amino acids.

The chain recombines TRBV6-5 with TRBJ1-1; D gene ambiguous. CDR1 is MNHEY and CDR2 is SVGAGI in the germline V gene. This CDR3 comprises 13 residues. Trimming left V 5 bases short and J 7 bases short, with 14 bases between. Written as DNA, the CDR3 is TGTGCCAGCAGTAACTACCGTAGGAGTGAAGCTTTCTTT. Translation: CASSNYRRSEAFF.

The chain is built from TRBV13 and TRBJ2-6, with TRBD1 matching over 9 bases. V lost 0 bases to trimming and J lost 2 bases; unmatched junction nucleotides: 17. Germline V lookup: CDR1 PRHDT, CDR2 FYEKMQ (reference sequence). The CDR3 is 22 residues long. The CDR3 nucleotides read TGTGCCAGCAGCTTAGGCTATATGTACGAATTACAGGGGGCTACTGGGGCCAACGTCCTGACTTTC. This codes for CASSLGYMYELQGATGANVLTF. The complete variable domain, with remaining parts taken from reference TRBV13 and TRBJ2-6, reads AAGVIQSPRHLIKEKRETATLKCYPIPRHDTVYWYQQGPGQDPQFLISFYEKMQSDKGSIPDRFSAQQFSDYHSELNMSSLELGDSALYFCASSLGYMYELQGATGANVLTFGAGSRLTVL.

The V and J genes are TRBV5-1 and TRBJ1-1, with 7 bases that match TRBD1. Germline lookup yields CDR1 SGHRS and CDR2 YFSETQ. The CDR3 runs 15 residues. The ends lost 3 bases at V and 4 bases at J; junction bases unmatched: 9. CDR3 in DNA: TGCGCCAGCAGCTCCGGACAGGCTACTAGCACTGAAGCTTTCTTT. It codes for CASSSGQATSTEAFF.

The rearrangement joins TRBV24-1 to TRBJ1-3; 9 bases map to TRBD1. This CDR3 is 15 amino acids long. The germline gives CDR1 KGHDR, CDR2 SFDVKD. V was pared by 3 bases and J by 6 bases, with 5 bases of the junction left unmatched. DNA for the CDR3: TGTGCCACCAGTGATCACCGGGACAGGGAAAACACCATATATTTT. It is translated as CATSDHRDRENTIYF.

The chain carries TRBV7-9 and TRBJ1-2, with a tentative D call TRBD1 (5 bases). The germline V and J ends were trimmed by 5 bases and 7 bases, with 11 bases remaining between them. The CDR3 is 12 amino acids. The germline V gene has CDR1 SEHNR and CDR2 FQNEAQ (reference sequence). The CDR3: CASSPAGSGYTF. CDR3 DNA: TGTGCCAGCAGCCCAGCAGGGTCTGGCTACACCTTC.

The chain joins TRBV19 to TRBJ1-2; D might be TRBD1 (6 bases). Germline CDR1 is LNHDA and CDR2 is SQIVND (reference sequence). V lost 5 bases to trimming and J lost 4 bases, with 20 bases between them. CDR3 length: 16 amino acids. The CDR3 DNA is TGTGCCAGTAGTCCCCTCAACCTACAGGGAACCTATGGCTACACCTTC. It encodes CASSPLNLQGTYGYTF.

The chain carries TRBV7-3 and TRBJ1-1; unclear D gene. The germline V gene encodes CDR1 SGHTA and CDR2 FQGTGA. The CDR3 consists of 14 residues. The ends were cut back, 5 bases at V and 2 bases at J, with 12 bases in the middle. The CDR3 here is CASSAIPSNTEAFF. CDR3 nucleotide sequence: TGTGCCAGCAGCGCGATCCCGTCTAACACTGAAGCTTTCTTT. The variable domain in full, completed from reference TRBV7-3 and TRBJ1-1, reads GAGVSQTPSNKVTEKGKYVELRCDPISGHTALYWYRQSLGQGPEFLIYFQGTGAADDSGLPNDRFFAVRPEGSVSTLKIQRTERGDSAVYLCASSAIPSNTEAFFGQGTRLTVV.

In DNA, the CDR3 is TGTGCCAGCAGTTACTCTGAGGTTGGATCACCCCTCCACTTT. Its translation: CASSYSEVGSPLHF. The chain links TRBV6-6 to TRBJ1-6, with D unresolved. CDR3 length: 14 amino acids. V gave up 0 bases and J gave up 10 bases, with 10 bases separating them. CDR1 and CDR2 (germline): MNHNY, SVGAGI (reference sequence).

This rearrangement joins TRBV14 to TRBJ2-5, with 8 bases that match TRBD2. Germline-derived CDR1 and CDR2 are SGHDN and FVKESK. The CDR3 is 14 residues long. J lost 4 bases, V lost 4 bases, and 5 bases had no gene match. In DNA, the CDR3 is TGTGCCAGCAGCCTCGGGGGGGCTGGAGAGACCCAGTACTTC. Translating it yields CASSLGGAGETQYF.

This clone was seen only a few times. The chain recombines TRBV2 with TRBJ1-2, with 10 bases aligning to TRBD1. J was trimmed by 3 bases and V by 5 bases; bases with no gene match: 12. In germline, CDR1 is SNHLY, CDR2 FYNNEI. The CDR3 consists of 17 residues. In DNA, the CDR3 is TGTGCCAGCAGTTATCCGGGACAGGGGATGAACGACTATGGCTACACCTTC. It specifies CASSYPGQGMNDYGYTF.

The chain joins TRBV6-2 or TRBV6-3 to TRBJ2-7; 12 nucleotides match TRBD2. CDR1 is MNHEY, CDR2 SVGEGT, per germline. The length of the CDR3 is 20 residues. V lost 3 bases to trimming and J lost 3 bases; unmatched junction nucleotides: 18. The CDR3 nucleotides are TGTGCCAGCAGTTATCCAACTACCCCTAGCGGGGGGGCCGCTTGCTACGAGCAGTACTTC. Amino acid sequence: CASSYPTTPSGGAACYEQYF.

The V call is TRBV9, the J call TRBJ2-2; tentatively, D is TRBD1 (6 bases). The CDR3 covers 15 residues. Germline values: CDR1 SGDLS, CDR2 YYNGEE. Trimming shortened V by 4 bases and J by 3 bases, and 13 bases separated the two germline ends. For the CDR3, the DNA is TGTGCCAGCAGCCCCGACAGGATGGACACCGGGGAGCTGTTTTTT. Translating it yields CASSPDRMDTGELFF. Using reference TRBV9 and TRBJ2-2 for the parts outside the CDR3, the full variable domain is DSGVTQTPKHLITATGQRVTLRCSPRSGDLSVYWYQQSLDQGLQFLIQYYNGEERAKGNILERFSAQQFPDLHSELNLSSLELGDSALYFCASSPDRMDTGELFFGEGSRLTVL.

The genes are TRBV19 and TRBJ1-1; D is possibly TRBD1 (5 bases). Germline CDR1 LNHDA, CDR2 SQIVND (reference sequence). V was trimmed by 5 bases and J by 4 bases, leaving 11 bases between them. The CDR3 runs to 13 residues. Written as DNA, the CDR3 is TGTGCCAGTAGTGTATACGGGGGCACTGAAGCTTTCTTT. Protein: CASSVYGGTEAFF.

This sequence joins TRBV12-3 or TRBV12-4 and TRBJ1-5; the D gene is possibly TRBD1 (6 bases). CDR3 length equals 13 residues. Trimming pared 5 bases from V and 7 bases from J, leaving 12 bases between. The CDR3 spells CASSTGTNQPQHF. CDR3 DNA: TGTGCCAGCAGTACAGGGACGAACCAGCCCCAGCATTTT.

The genes are TRBV7-3 and TRBJ2-1; weak D call: TRBD2 (5 bases). V was clipped by 5 bases and J by 2 bases, with 16 bases between them. This CDR3 is 16 amino acids long. Germline loops: CDR1 SGHTA, CDR2 FQGTGA. Written as DNA, the CDR3 is TGTGCCAGCAGCCCGGGCCGGGGTTTTGCCTACAATGAGCAGTTCTTC. It specifies CASSPGRGFAYNEQFF.

The sample holds a few counts of this clone. V gene TRBV7-3 combines with J gene TRBJ2-2, with 8 bases aligning to TRBD1. The CDR3 totals 15 residues. Trimming at V came to 5 bases and at J to 4 bases, leaving 6 bases not matched to a gene. The V gene's germline CDR1 is SGHTA and CDR2 FQGTGA. The CDR3 reads CASSGQGAGTGELFF. In DNA form, the CDR3 reads TGTGCCAGCAGCGGGCAGGGGGCGGGCACCGGGGAGCTGTTTTTT.

As to this clone: This CDR3 is also generated by other DNA sequences in the sample. This chain uses TRBV9 with TRBJ1-5, with 8 bases lining up with TRBD1. V shed 1 base and J 6 bases; nucleotides not matched to a gene: 3. This CDR3 comprises 14 residues. Germline lookup yields CDR1 SGDLS and CDR2 YYNGEE. CDR3 sequence (DNA): TGTGCCAGCAGCGTATCAGGGGGCGGTCAGCCCCAGCATTTT. It yields the protein CASSVSGGGQPQHF.

The CDR3 loop is CATSLSRTAEQFF. The CDR3 bases are TGTGCCACCAGTCTCAGTAGGACTGCTGAGCAGTTCTTC. The chain combines TRBV15 with TRBJ2-1, with D perhaps matching TRBD2 (5 bases). CDR3 length: 13 residues. Between the trimmed V and J ends, which lost 6 bases and 9 bases, there was a span of 15 bases. CDR1 and CDR2 from the germline V gene are LNHNV and YYDKDF (reference sequence).

The J gene is TRBJ2-1, the V gene TRBV19; the match to TRBD2 covers 7 bases. V dropped 8 bases and J dropped 3; count of bases not matched to a gene: 7. Germline CDR1 reads LNHDA; CDR2 reads SQIVND (reference sequence). The CDR3 contains 14 residues. Written as DNA, the CDR3 is TGTGCCAGTGCCACTCCTAGCGGCTACAATGAGCAGTTCTTC. As protein: CASATPSGYNEQFF.

CDR3 residues: CASSVEASGALDNEQFF. The CDR3 bases are TGTGCCAGCAGCGTAGAGGCTAGCGGGGCTCTGGACAATGAGCAGTTCTTC. The rearrangement uses TRBV9 and TRBJ2-1, with TRBD2 matching over 9 bases. The V segment lost 0 bases and the J segment 5 bases; nucleotides outside the gene matches: 9. CDR1 is SGDLS and CDR2 is YYNGEE in the germline V gene. The CDR3 totals 17 residues.